This is a list of T cell receptor beta chains from one sample in a study of shared clonotypes between healthy human individuals. Data came from immunoSEQ multiplex PCR; TCRdb stores just in-frame clones and leaves some out. The sample shows about 2 million clones, 85% to 95% of them seen only once. The material sequenced was naive CD4+ T cells sorted from blood. These receptors all stem from a man in his late teens or twenties in good health. The CDR3 runs from the conserved cysteine through the conserved F or W. D genes are given only for firm matches. Size is omitted from some rows. Given values are once, few, many or a class for expanded clones.

j_call clone_size v_call d_call cdr3_aa cdr3_nt
TRBJ1-2 - TRBV28 - CASMRGYGYTF TGTGCCAGCATGAGGGGATATGGCTACACCTTC
TRBJ1-1 - TRBV5-6 TRBD1 CASSLETGGTEAFF TGTGCCAGCAGCTTGGAAACAGGGGGCACTGAAGCTTTCTTT
TRBJ1-2 - TRBV4-1 - CASRRTGDFGYTF TGCGCCAGCAGACGGACCGGGGATTTTGGCTACACCTTC
TRBJ1-6 - TRBV2 - CASSEDAALGSPLHF TGTGCCAGCAGTGAAGATGCAGCCTTGGGTTCACCCCTCCACTTT
TRBJ2-7 - TRBV18 TRBD2 CASSPPGGSARYEQYF TGTGCCAGCTCACCCCCTGGCGGGAGTGCTAGGTACGAGCAGTACTTC
TRBJ2-5 - TRBV6-4 - CASSGTEGETQYF TGTGCCAGCAGTGGGACGGAGGGAGAGACCCAGTACTTC
TRBJ2-1 - TRBV6-5 - CASSSSMDNWAEQFF TGTGCCAGCAGTTCTAGTATGGACAATTGGGCCGAGCAGTTCTTC
TRBJ1-1 once TRBV6-5 - CASRKDSLNTEAFF TGTGCCAGCAGGAAGGACAGTTTGAACACTGAAGCTTTCTTT
TRBJ2-2 - TRBV6-5 - CASSSDLPPTGELFF TGTGCCAGCAGTTCGGACCTACCCCCCACCGGGGAGCTGTTTTTT
TRBJ1-5 - TRBV6-6 - CASRAPGNRSNQPQHF TGTGCCAGCAGAGCCCCAGGGAACAGGAGCAATCAGCCCCAGCATTTT
TRBJ2-1 - TRBV28 - CASTTSSNEQFF TGTGCCAGCACCACTAGCAGCAATGAGCAGTTCTTC
TRBJ1-1 - TRBV11-2 - CASSLDGVGGTEAFF TGTGCCAGCAGCTTAGACGGGGTTGGGGGCACTGAAGCTTTCTTT
TRBJ2-7 - TRBV5-5 - CASSFGVSYEQYF TGTGCCAGCAGCTTCGGGGTCTCCTACGAGCAGTACTTC
TRBJ2-3 - TRBV6-1 - CASRLTATDTQYF TGTGCCAGCAGGTTGACAGCCACAGATACGCAGTATTTT
TRBJ2-1 - TRBV19 TRBD2 CASSLKPSGKFF TGTGCCAGTAGTCTTAAGCCTAGCGGGAAGTTCTTC
TRBJ2-5 - TRBV5-4 TRBD1 CASSLTGGSRQETQYF TGTGCCAGCAGCTTGACAGGGGGGTCTCGGCAAGAGACCCAGTACTTC
TRBJ1-5 - TRBV19 - CASSLQGGSNQPQHF TGTGCCAGTAGCCTCCAGGGAGGTAGCAATCAGCCCCAGCATTTT
TRBJ2-3 - TRBV28 - CASSLLPGGRVDTQYF TGTGCCAGCAGTTTGCTGCCCGGGGGACGCGTGGATACGCAGTATTTT
TRBJ2-5 - TRBV5-4 TRBD1 CASSLRTGVLETQYF TGTGCCAGCAGCTTGAGGACAGGGGTTTTGGAGACCCAGTACTTC
TRBJ2-4 - TRBV19 TRBD1 CASSTTGVIQYF TGTGCCAGTAGTACGACAGGGGTCATTCAGTACTTC
TRBJ1-2 few TRBV5-1 - CASSLGQDYGYTF TGCGCCAGCAGCTTGGGACAGGACTATGGCTACACCTTC
TRBJ2-7 - TRBV2 - CASSVAGINYEQYF TGTGCCAGCAGCGTCGCAGGGATCAACTACGAGCAGTACTTC
TRBJ1-1 - TRBV30 - CAWSGAANTEAFF TGTGCCTGGAGTGGGGCTGCGAACACTGAAGCTTTCTTT
TRBJ2-5 - TRBV28 - CASSLRVETQYF TGTGCCAGCAGTTTAAGGGTGGAGACCCAGTACTTC
TRBJ2-5 - TRBV27 - CASSRGETQYF TGTGCCAGCAGTCGAGGAGAGACCCAGTACTTC
TRBJ2-7 - TRBV27 - CASSLRGSYEQYF TGTGCCAGCAGTCTCCGGGGCAGTTACGAGCAGTACTTC
TRBJ1-3 - TRBV6-5 - CASSYSGFSGNTIYF TGTGCCAGCAGTTATTCCGGGTTCTCTGGAAACACCATATATTTT
TRBJ2-1 - TRBV5-3 - CARSLRPGLPPDEQFF TGTGCCAGAAGCCTAAGGCCAGGACTGCCGCCCGATGAGCAGTTCTTC
TRBJ2-5 - TRBV19 - CASSITSYGAQYF TGTGCCAGTAGTATCACCAGTTATGGGGCCCAGTACTTC
TRBJ1-3 - TRBV15 - CATSRENTVSGNTIYF TGTGCCACCAGCAGAGAAAATACAGTCTCTGGAAACACCATATATTTT
TRBJ2-7 - TRBV27 TRBD2 CASSSRLAGVREQYF TGTGCCAGCAGTTCGCGACTAGCGGGAGTCAGAGAGCAGTACTTC
TRBJ1-5 - TRBV7-9 TRBD1 CASSLAGTGTQHF TGTGCCAGCAGCTTAGCGGGGACAGGGACCCAGCATTTT
TRBJ1-1 - TRBV19 - CASSIIPGEGTEAFF TGTGCCAGTAGTATTATCCCGGGGGAAGGGACTGAAGCTTTCTTT
TRBJ2-7 - TRBV9 TRBD1 CASSPTDRAGEQYF TGTGCCAGCAGCCCCACGGACAGGGCCGGCGAGCAGTACTTC
TRBJ2-1 - TRBV30 - CAWGMGNEQFF TGTGCCTGGGGTATGGGGAATGAGCAGTTCTTC
TRBJ2-2 - TRBV5-6 - CASSFPGGLSPMNTGELFF TGTGCCAGCAGCTTTCCTGGGGGCCTTAGCCCCATGAACACCGGGGAGCTGTTTTTT
TRBJ1-6 - TRBV5-4 TRBD1 CASSLGDRYNSPLHF TGTGCCAGCAGCTTGGGGGACAGGTATAATTCACCCCTCCACTTT
TRBJ2-3 - TRBV28 TRBD1 CASRTPPGQGYADTQYF TGTGCCAGCAGAACCCCCCCGGGACAGGGGTACGCAGATACGCAGTATTTT
TRBJ1-6 - TRBV5-8 TRBD1 CASSSLLGGFTLHF TGTGCCAGCAGCTCTCTATTAGGGGGCTTCACCCTCCACTTT
TRBJ2-3 - TRBV9 - CASSVEAFASTDTQYF TGTGCCAGCAGCGTAGAGGCGTTTGCTAGCACAGATACGCAGTATTTT
TRBJ1-5 - TRBV6-1 - CASSSHIDSNQPQHF TGTGCCAGCAGTTCCCATATTGATAGCAATCAGCCCCAGCATTTT
TRBJ1-5 - TRBV6-4 - CASSRESGQPQHF TGTGCCAGCAGTAGGGAGTCTGGGCAGCCCCAGCATTTT
TRBJ1-5 - TRBV18 - CASSPFGGPSNQPQHF TGTGCCAGCTCACCTTTTGGAGGCCCTAGCAATCAGCCCCAGCATTTT
TRBJ1-5 - TRBV2 - CASSRGGNQPQHF TGTGCCAGCAGTAGAGGAGGCAATCAGCCCCAGCATTTT
TRBJ2-5 - TRBV6-1 TRBD2 CASSEALAGGQETQYF TGTGCCAGCAGTGAAGCGCTGGCGGGGGGGCAAGAGACCCAGTACTTC
TRBJ2-2 - TRBV7-9 - CASSPMTGELFF TGTGCCAGCAGCCCCATGACCGGGGAGCTGTTTTTT
TRBJ2-2 once TRBV2 TRBD2 CASRSIAGGGTGELFF TGTGCCAGCAGGTCTATAGCGGGAGGAGGCACCGGGGAGCTGTTTTTT
TRBJ2-2 - TRBV9 - CASSVEWSNTGELFF TGTGCCAGCAGCGTAGAATGGTCGAACACCGGGGAGCTGTTTTTT
TRBJ2-3 - TRBV6-5 - CASSSPGVSTDTQYF TGTGCCAGCAGCTCCCCCGGGGTGAGCACAGATACGCAGTATTTT
TRBJ1-5 - TRBV11-2 - CASSPGLGNNQPQHF TGTGCCAGCAGCCCGGGGCTGGGCAACAATCAGCCCCAGCATTTT
TRBJ1-3 - TRBV5-6 TRBD1 CASSLVQGAAIYF TGTGCCAGCAGCTTAGTGCAGGGGGCCGCCATATATTTT
TRBJ2-3 - TRBV4-1 - CASSPLGPTDTQYF TGCGCCAGCAGCCCCTTGGGTCCCACAGATACGCAGTATTTT
TRBJ2-7 - TRBV27 - CASSFQFSTEQYF TGTGCCAGCAGTTTCCAGTTTAGCACCGAGCAGTACTTC
TRBJ2-1 - TRBV7-8 - CASSAGTLSSYNEQFF TGTGCCAGCAGCGCCGGGACATTAAGCTCCTACAATGAGCAGTTCTTC
TRBJ1-2 - TRBV27 - CASKPRYGGTGGYTF TGTGCCAGCAAGCCCCGGTACGGGGGAACGGGTGGCTACACCTTC
TRBJ2-7 - TRBV15 - CATSRVYSQTRSYEQYF TGTGCCACCAGCAGAGTGTATTCGCAGACCCGCTCCTACGAGCAGTACTTC
TRBJ1-2 - TRBV28 TRBD1 CASSLPGQGTGGYTF TGTGCCAGCAGTCTTCCGGGACAGGGGACGGGTGGCTACACCTTC